These 32 T cell receptor beta chains share one sample of origin, sequenced in a study of blood T cell repertoires in COVID-19. Some clones are missing from TCRdb's copy, which holds only in-frame ones; the method was immunoSEQ multiplex PCR. The profile shows fewer than 65,000 clones, 65% to 80% of them singletons. The sample taken for sequencing was peripheral blood. These receptor sequences come from a man between 65 and 79 years old with acute or convalescent COVID-19.

The chain couples TRBV7-7 to TRBJ2-2, with TRBD1 matching over 12 bases. CDR3 length equals 15 residues. V was pared by 6 bases and J by 7 bases, with 6 bases of the junction left unmatched. CDR1 and CDR2 (germline): SSHAT, FNYEAQ (reference sequence). CDR3 DNA: TGTGCCAGCAGTCCGGGACAGGGGGCGGTCGGGGAGCTGTTTTTT. Translated, it gives CASSPGQGAVGELFF.

The rearrangement uses TRBV5-1 and TRBJ1-6; D possibly corresponds to TRBD1 (5 bases). The CDR3 is made up of 15 amino acids. The V end was cut by 1 base, the J end by 8 bases, with 13 bases between. CDR1 and CDR2 (germline): SGHRS, YFSETQ. CDR3 nucleotide sequence: TGCGCCAGCAGCTTGTCTGGGGGGGAAGATTCACCCCTCCACTTT. Translated, it gives CASSLSGGEDSPLHF.

This chain links TRBV15 with TRBJ2-7, with D unresolved. The CDR3 runs to 14 residues. Trimming removed 1 base from V and 3 bases from J, with 10 bases in between. Germline assignment: CDR1 LNHNV and CDR2 YYDKDF (reference sequence). CDR3 bases: TGTGCCACCAGCAGAGGAAACTACGGCTACGAGCAGTACTTC. Its translation: CATSRGNYGYEQYF.

V is TRBV9 and J is TRBJ2-2, with 7 nucleotides matching TRBD1. J lost 5 bases, V lost 4 bases, and 11 bases had no gene match. CDR1 is SGDLS, CDR2 YYNGEE, per germline. The CDR3 loop spans 16 amino acids. The CDR3 spells CASSTVGTATTGELFF. The CDR3 nucleotides read TGTGCCAGCAGCACAGTTGGGACAGCAACTACCGGGGAGCTGTTTTTT.

V and J are TRBV5-1 and TRBJ1-4; 8 bases match TRBD1. The CDR3 is 16 amino acids. Losses at the gene ends were 5 bases for V and 6 bases for J; bases not matched to a gene: 12. Germline CDR1 reads SGHRS; CDR2 reads YFSETQ. The CDR3 DNA reads as TGCGCCAGCAGGGCTAACTCGGGGACAGGCCATGAAAAACTGTTTTTT. As protein: CASRANSGTGHEKLFF.

This chain connects TRBV11-2 to TRBJ1-3, with D unresolved. Germline CDR1 SGHAT, CDR2 FQNNGV. The V and J ends lost 0 bases and 0 bases respectively, with 6 bases between them. This CDR3 has 15 residues. For the CDR3, the DNA is TGTGCCAGCAGCTTAGAGGGCTCCTCTGGAAACACCATATATTTT. It translates to CASSLEGSSGNTIYF.

J is TRBJ2-3 and V is TRBV6-6; D is perhaps TRBD2 (5 bases). Trimming shortened V by 4 bases and J by 5 bases, and 13 bases separated the two germline ends. CDR3 length: 14 amino acids. CDR1 is MNHNY and CDR2 is SVGAGI in the germline V gene (reference sequence). The DNA for the CDR3 is TGTGCCAGCAGTTCTTTACCGGAGGTAGATACGCAGTATTTT. Its protein product is CASSSLPEVDTQYF.

The chain links TRBV5-1 to TRBJ2-3, with 9 bases aligning to TRBD1. The CDR3 has 14 residues. The trim removed 2 bases at V and 3 bases at J, leaving 1 base unmatched. Germline CDR1 is SGHRS and CDR2 is YFSETQ. CDR3 DNA: TGCGCCAGCAGCTTCGGACAGGGGACAGATACGCAGTATTTT. This gives the protein CASSFGQGTDTQYF. Using reference TRBV5-1 and TRBJ2-3 for the parts outside the CDR3, the full variable domain is KAGVTQTPRYLIKTRGQQVTLSCSPISGHRSVSWYQQTPGQGLQFLFEYFSETQRNKGNFPGRFSGRQFSNSRSEMNVSTLELGDSALYLCASSFGQGTDTQYFGPGTRLTVL.

The chain is built from TRBV11-3 and TRBJ2-7, with D perhaps TRBD1 (6 bases). The CDR3 runs 14 residues. CDR1 and CDR2 from the germline V gene are SGHNT and YENEEA. Trimming took 4 bases from V and 7 from J, leaving 17 bases between them. This chain's CDR3 is CASSSRLGAREQYF. CDR3 in DNA: TGTGCCAGCAGCTCTAGACTGGGGGCGCGGGAGCAGTACTTC. The full variable domain, rest sourced from reference TRBV11-3 and TRBJ2-7, is EAGVVQSPRYKIIEKKQPVAFWCNPISGHNTLYWYLQNLGQGPELLIRYENEEAVDDSQLPKDRFSAERLKGVDSTLKIQPAELGDSAVYLCASSSRLGAREQYFGPGTRLTVT.

The chain combines TRBV2 with TRBJ1-4; D is unclear. V lost 1 base and J 4 bases, leaving 7 bases between the germline ends. Germline CDR1 reads SNHLY; CDR2 reads FYNNEI. This CDR3 region has 14 residues. CDR3 coding DNA: TGTGCCAGCAGTGAAGTACAAGTTAATGAAAAACTGTTTTTT. Translation: CASSEVQVNEKLFF.

The chain couples TRBV6-1 to TRBJ1-1, with TRBD1 as a possible D gene (5 bases). V lost 2 bases and J lost 4, with 20 bases in between. Germline CDR1 reads MNHNS; CDR2 reads SASEGT. The CDR3 consists of 17 residues. The CDR3 sequence is CASSEKAGSRTRTEAFF. CDR3 nucleotides: TGTGCCAGCAGTGAAAAGGCAGGGTCTCGTACCCGCACTGAAGCTTTCTTT.

The chain combines TRBV5-5 with TRBJ1-4; no clear D. The CDR3 consists of 14 residues. The germline V gene encodes CDR1 SGHKS and CDR2 YYEKEE (reference sequence). V was clipped by 0 bases and J by 2 bases, with 5 bases between them. CDR3 region: CASSLDSTNEKLFF. CDR3 DNA: TGTGCCAGCAGCTTGGACAGCACTAATGAAAAACTGTTTTTT.

The chain couples TRBV9 to TRBJ2-5; weak D call: TRBD1 (6 bases). Trimming removed 4 bases at V and 2 bases at J, with 6 bases between. The CDR3 has 12 residues. Germline V lookup: CDR1 SGDLS, CDR2 YYNGEE. CDR3 sequence reads: CASSRGQETQYF. As DNA, the CDR3 is TGTGCCAGCAGCAGGGGGCAAGAGACCCAGTACTTC.

The gene calls are TRBV5-4 and TRBJ2-7; 9 positions agree with TRBD2. V was pared by 8 bases and J by 2 bases, with 8 bases of the junction left unmatched. Per germline, CDR1 SGHNT and CDR2 YYREEE (reference sequence). This CDR3 region has 14 residues. The CDR3, as DNA: TGTGCCAGTCAATCGCGGGAGGGACCCTACGAGCAGTACTTC. Translating it yields CASQSREGPYEQYF. Full variable domain (outside the CDR3, taken from reference TRBV5-4 and TRBJ2-7): ETGVTQSPTHLIKTRGQQVTLRCSSQSGHNTVSWYQQALGQGPQFIFQYYREEENGRGNFPPRFSGLQFPNYSSELNVNALELDDSALYLCASQSREGPYEQYFGPGTRLTVT.

A single count supports this clone. The J gene is TRBJ2-2, the V gene TRBV11-3; TRBD2 matches at 13 bases. The CDR3 is 18 amino acids. Germline CDR1 and CDR2: SGHNT and YENEEA. The trim removed 2 bases at V and 0 bases at J, leaving 3 bases unmatched. The CDR3 sequence is CASSLSGLAGSNTGELFF. The CDR3 DNA reads as TGTGCCAGCAGCTTATCGGGACTAGCGGGGTCGAACACCGGGGAGCTGTTTTTT.

V and J are TRBV5-4 and TRBJ2-3; 10 bases are shared with TRBD2. After removal of 2 bases from V and 2 bases from J, the junction contained 2 bases not matched to a gene. Germline values: CDR1 SGHNT, CDR2 YYREEE (reference sequence). The CDR3 consists of 15 residues. The CDR3 bases are TGTGCCAGCAGCTTAGCGGGAGGGATCACAGATACGCAGTATTTT. The encoded protein is CASSLAGGITDTQYF.

This clone has just one count. The chain joins TRBV28 to TRBJ2-2, with 10 bases aligning to TRBD1. Unmatched junction bases numbered 12, after V lost 6 bases and J lost 8 bases. The CDR3 runs to 16 residues. CDR1 and CDR2 from the germline V gene are MDHEN and SYDVKM. The DNA of the CDR3 is TGTGCCAGCAGGACGGACAGGGGGGCTTTAAGTGGGGAGCTGTTTTTT. Translating it yields CASRTDRGALSGELFF.

The chain joins TRBV11-3 to TRBJ2-7, with D possibly matching TRBD1 (5 bases). Trimming stripped 5 bases from V and 2 bases from J, with 13 bases between. This CDR3 has 14 residues. CDR1 and CDR2 from the germline V gene are SGHNT and YENEEA. The CDR3 spells CASSRNPDTYEQYF. The CDR3 DNA reads as TGTGCCAGCAGCCGCAACCCGGACACCTACGAGCAGTACTTC.

The rearrangement joins TRBV7-6 to TRBJ2-5; D is unclear. The CDR3 extends over 12 amino acids. Looked up from germline, CDR1 is SGHVS and CDR2 is FNYEAQ. V was pared by 5 bases and J by 5 bases, with 9 bases between. For the CDR3, the DNA is TGTGCCAGCAGCCCACCTAGGGAGACCCAGTACTTC. Amino acid sequence: CASSPPRETQYF.

The rearrangement links TRBV30 to TRBJ2-7; TRBD2 matches at 8 bases. Germline CDR1 GTSNPN, CDR2 SVGIG (reference sequence). V shed 1 base and J 5 bases; nucleotides not matched to a gene: 7. The CDR3 sequence is 14 residues long. CDR3 sequence (DNA): TGTGCCTGGAGTGACCCGGGGGGGCCGGACGAGCAGTACTTC. It encodes CAWSDPGGPDEQYF.

The chain combines TRBV28 with TRBJ2-7; D perhaps matches TRBD2 (5 bases). Germline V CDR1 and CDR2: MDHEN, SYDVKM. V lost 5 bases to trimming and J lost 1 base, with 15 bases between them. The CDR3 spans 15 residues. CDR3: CASSGEGQISYEQYF. In DNA form, the CDR3 reads TGTGCCAGCAGTGGTGAGGGCCAAATTTCCTACGAGCAGTACTTC.

This chain connects TRBV14 to TRBJ1-2; tentatively, D is TRBD1 (5 bases). With 0 bases removed from V and 3 bases from J, the gap between germline ends came to 8 bases. The V gene's germline CDR1 is SGHDN and CDR2 FVKESK. This CDR3 has 14 residues. The CDR3 DNA reads as TGTGCCAGCAGCCAAGATTTGGGGCACTATGGCTACACCTTC. It encodes CASSQDLGHYGYTF.

To note about this clone: At one boundary the junction diverges from the germline segment, which might be a read error. This rearrangement joins TRBV6-1 to TRBJ1-2, with D perhaps TRBD1 (5 bases). The CDR3 loop spans 15 amino acids. Looked up from germline, CDR1 is MNHNS and CDR2 is SASEGT. The CDR3 bases are TGTGCCAGCAGGGAAGGAGCGGGGGAGGCCTATGGCTACACCTTC. Amino acid sequence: CASREGAGEAYGYTF.

This clone is medium-sized (0.01 to 0.1%) in the sample. This chain joins TRBV5-6 and TRBJ2-1, with 7 bases aligning to TRBD2. The germline V gene encodes CDR1 SGHDT and CDR2 YYEEEE. The CDR3 consists of 14 residues. The trim removed 4 bases at V and 5 bases at J, leaving 6 bases unmatched. The CDR3 is CASSRMTSNNEQFF. The DNA of the CDR3 is TGTGCCAGCAGCCGGATGACTAGCAACAATGAGCAGTTCTTC.

This clone was detected only once. V is TRBV6-6 and J is TRBJ1-4, with D tentatively TRBD1 (5 bases). Germline CDR1 and CDR2: MNHNY and SVGAGI (reference sequence). V lost 7 bases to trimming and J lost 5 bases, with 11 bases between them. This CDR3 is 13 amino acids long. The CDR3 DNA follows: TGTGCCAGCAAGGACGGGGGGAATGAAAAACTGTTTTTT. It is translated as CASKDGGNEKLFF.

This clone was counted a single time. The J gene is TRBJ1-1, the V gene TRBV19, with 9 bases lining up with TRBD1. V trimming: 3 bases; J trimming: 5 bases; junction bases outside the gene matches: 7. From germline, CDR1 is LNHDA and CDR2 SQIVND (reference sequence). The CDR3 runs 15 residues. Here the CDR3 reads CASSILGTGRTEAFF. The CDR3 nucleotides read TGTGCCAGTAGTATCCTCGGGACAGGGCGGACTGAAGCTTTCTTT.

The genes are TRBV15 and TRBJ1-3, with TRBD1 as a possible D gene (6 bases). CDR1 is LNHNV and CDR2 is YYDKDF in the germline V gene (reference sequence). The CDR3 has 16 amino acids. Between the trimmed V and J ends, which lost 1 base and 4 bases, there was a span of 14 bases. The CDR3 coding sequence is TGTGCCACCAGCAGAGTGGCAGGGGCGTTCGGAAACACCATATATTTT. Its protein is CATSRVAGAFGNTIYF.

The chain links TRBV18 to TRBJ1-3; D possibly corresponds to TRBD1 (5 bases). The CDR3 loop spans 15 amino acids. Germline lookup yields CDR1 KGHSH and CDR2 LQKENI. Between the trimmed V and J ends, which lost 6 bases and 0 bases, there was a span of 12 bases. For the CDR3, the DNA is TGTGCCAGCTCCCGACAGACTGGCTCTGGAAACACCATATATTTT. Encoded protein: CASSRQTGSGNTIYF.

This rearrangement joins TRBV19 to TRBJ2-4, with 9 bases fitting TRBD1. The CDR3 runs 12 residues. J gave up 16 bases and V 3 bases, and 7 bases lay outside the gene matches. CDR1 is LNHDA and CDR2 is SQIVND in the germline V gene (reference sequence). As DNA, the CDR3 is TGTGCCAGTAGTATTATCGGACAGGGGAAATACTTC. Its protein product is CASSIIGQGKYF.

J is TRBJ2-1 and V is TRBV6-4, with 7 bases that match TRBD2. From germline, CDR1 is MRHNA and CDR2 SNTAGT. J was trimmed by 3 bases and V by 3 bases; bases with no gene match: 2. This CDR3 contains 14 residues. The CDR3 sequence: CASSELAGYNEQFF. Here the CDR3 DNA reads TGTGCCAGCAGTGAATTAGCGGGCTACAATGAGCAGTTCTTC.

The sample holds a few counts of this clone. The V gene is TRBV19, the J gene TRBJ2-6; 10 bases match TRBD1. Germline V gene data show CDR1 as LNHDA and CDR2 as SQIVND (reference sequence). Trimming cost V 3 bases and J 1 base; bases outside gene matches: 6. The CDR3 totals 18 residues. Written as DNA, the CDR3 is TGTGCCAGTAGTATGTTGGGACAGGGGAAGTCTGGGGCCAACGTCCTGACTTTC. Protein product: CASSMLGQGKSGANVLTF.

The rearrangement links TRBV6-5 to TRBJ1-4, with a tentative D call TRBD1 (6 bases). Germline V lookup: CDR1 MNHEY, CDR2 SVGAGI. V was clipped by 7 bases and J by 5 bases, with 14 bases between them. CDR3 length: 14 residues. CDR3 sequence: CASIRDTLNEKLFF. CDR3 coding DNA: TGTGCCAGCATTCGGGACACCCTGAATGAAAAACTGTTTTTT.